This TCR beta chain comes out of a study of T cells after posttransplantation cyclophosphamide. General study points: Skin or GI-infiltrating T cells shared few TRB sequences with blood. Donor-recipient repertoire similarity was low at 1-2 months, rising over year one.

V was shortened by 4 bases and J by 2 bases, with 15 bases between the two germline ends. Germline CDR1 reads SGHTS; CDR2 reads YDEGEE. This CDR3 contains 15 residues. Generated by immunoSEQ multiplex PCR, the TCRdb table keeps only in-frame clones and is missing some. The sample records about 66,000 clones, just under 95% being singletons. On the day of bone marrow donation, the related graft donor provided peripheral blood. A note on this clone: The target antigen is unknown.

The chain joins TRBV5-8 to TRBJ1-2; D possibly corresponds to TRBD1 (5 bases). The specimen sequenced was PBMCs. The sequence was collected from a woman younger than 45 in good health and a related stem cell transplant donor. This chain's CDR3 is CASSPQGALNYGYTF. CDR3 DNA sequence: TGTGCCAGCAGCCCGCAGGGCGCCCTGAACTATGGCTACACCTTC.